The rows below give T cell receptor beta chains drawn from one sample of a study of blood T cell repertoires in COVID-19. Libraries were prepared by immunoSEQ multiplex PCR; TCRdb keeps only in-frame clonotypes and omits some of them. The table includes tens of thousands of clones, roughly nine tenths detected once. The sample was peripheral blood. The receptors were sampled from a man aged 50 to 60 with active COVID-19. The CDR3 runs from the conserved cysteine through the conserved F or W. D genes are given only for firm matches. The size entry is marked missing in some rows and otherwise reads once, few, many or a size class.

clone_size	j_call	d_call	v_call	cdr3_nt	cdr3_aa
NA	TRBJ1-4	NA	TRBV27	TGTGCCAGCAGCCTTATCCCCCAGGGGCGGAATGAAAAACTGTTTTTT	CASSLIPQGRNEKLFF
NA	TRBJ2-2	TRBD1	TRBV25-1	TGTGCCAGCAGTGAAACGACAGGGTCGATCGGGGAGCTGTTTTTT	CASSETTGSIGELFF
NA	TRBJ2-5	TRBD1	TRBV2	TGTGCCAGCAGGAGACAGGGGGCCGAAGGAGAGACCCAGTACTTC	CASRRQGAEGETQYF
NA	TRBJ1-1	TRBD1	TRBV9	TGTGCCAGCCGGAGCGGGACAGGGAGGAACACTGAAGCTTTCTTT	CASRSGTGRNTEAFF
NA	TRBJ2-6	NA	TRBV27	TGTGCCAGCACTCGGAGGGCGGACTCCTCTGGGGCCAACGTCCTGACTTTC	CASTRRADSSGANVLTF
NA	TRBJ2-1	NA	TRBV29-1	TGCAGCGTGAACCCGGGTTACAATGAGCAGTTCTTC	CSVNPGYNEQFF
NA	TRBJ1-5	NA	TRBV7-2	TGTGCCAGCAGCCCGCGCTGGTTTCAGCCCCAGCATTTT	CASSPRWFQPQHF
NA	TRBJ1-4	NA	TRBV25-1	TGTGCCAGCAGCCGGAGGTTAACTAATGAAAAACTGTTTTTT	CASSRRLTNEKLFF
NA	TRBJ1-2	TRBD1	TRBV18	TGTGCCAGCCGGGGACAGGAGCTCTATGGCTACACCTTC	CASRGQELYGYTF
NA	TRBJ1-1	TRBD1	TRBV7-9	TGTGCCAGCAGCCGGGACAGGGGCACTGAAGCTTTCTTT	CASSRDRGTEAFF
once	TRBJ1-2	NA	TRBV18	TGTGCCAGCTCACGTGAAGGGACACCAAACTATGGCTACACCTTC	CASSREGTPNYGYTF
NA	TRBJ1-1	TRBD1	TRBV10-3	TGTGCCATCAGAGACAGGGGTGGCACTGAAGCTTTCTTT	CAIRDRGGTEAFF
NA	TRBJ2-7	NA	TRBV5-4	TGTGCCAGCAGCTTGGACAGGAGCTACGAGCAGTACTTC	CASSLDRSYEQYF
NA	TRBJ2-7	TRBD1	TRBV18	TGTGCCAGCTCACCCGGGACAGGGAAAAACGAGCAGTACTTC	CASSPGTGKNEQYF
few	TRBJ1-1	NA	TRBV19	TGTGCCAGTAGTGTTGGGACCGCTTTTCAACCAGGGGACACTGAAGCTTTCTTT	CASSVGTAFQPGDTEAFF
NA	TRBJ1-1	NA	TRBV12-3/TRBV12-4	TGTGCCAGCAGCGACACGATGAACACTGAAGCTTTCTTT	CASSDTMNTEAFF
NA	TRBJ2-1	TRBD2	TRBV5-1	TGCGCCAGCAGCCGGGGGGGCTCCTACAATGAGCAGTTCTTC	CASSRGGSYNEQFF
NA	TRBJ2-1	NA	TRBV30	TGTGCCTGGAGTGCGGTCCTCAATGAGCAGTTCTTC	CAWSAVLNEQFF
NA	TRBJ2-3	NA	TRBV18	TGTGCCAGCTCACCCTTTCTAGCGACTAGCACAGATACGCAGTATTTT	CASSPFLATSTDTQYF
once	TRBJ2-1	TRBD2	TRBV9	TGTGTCAGCAGCGTACTATCTAGCGGGGGGGAGTACTACAATGAGCAGTTCTTC	CVSSVLSSGGEYYNEQFF
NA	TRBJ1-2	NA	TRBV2	TGTGCCAGCAGTGTTCGGCAGGGCGATGGCTACACCTTC	CASSVRQGDGYTF
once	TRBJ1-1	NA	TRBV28	TGTGCCAGCAGTTTATCCAGGGCGAACACTGAAGCTTTCTTT	CASSLSRANTEAFF
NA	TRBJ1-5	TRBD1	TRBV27	TGTGCCAGCAGTTTATTCGGGACAGGGGGCCAGCCCCAGCATTTT	CASSLFGTGGQPQHF
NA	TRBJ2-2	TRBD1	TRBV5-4	TGTGCCAGCAGCCCTACAGGGGGCGGGAAAACCGGGGAGCTGTTTTTT	CASSPTGGGKTGELFF
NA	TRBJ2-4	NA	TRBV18	TGTGCCAGCTCACCACCCTTGGGGCCTAGCGATGAACTCCTAGCCAAAAACATTCAGTACTTC	CASSPPLGPSDELLAKNIQYF
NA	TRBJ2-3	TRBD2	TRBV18	TGTGCCAGCTCACCTCGGACTAGCGGGAGGGCAGATACGCAGTATTTT	CASSPRTSGRADTQYF
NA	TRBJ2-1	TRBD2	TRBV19	TGTGCCAGTAGTTGGAGGGGACAATGGACTAGCGGGGGAGGAAAGAATGAGCAGTTCTTC	CASSWRGQWTSGGGKNEQFF
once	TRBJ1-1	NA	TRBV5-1	TGCGCCAGCAGCTTTCTGACACCCATGAACACTGAAGCTTTCTTT	CASSFLTPMNTEAFF
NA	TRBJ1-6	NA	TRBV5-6	TGTGCCAGCAGCTTGGAGGGCCTAGGACTTTCACCCCTCCACTTT	CASSLEGLGLSPLHF
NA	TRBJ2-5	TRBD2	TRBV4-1	TGCGCCAGCAGCCAAACTTTGAGCGGGGGGCAAGAGACCCAGTACTTC	CASSQTLSGGQETQYF
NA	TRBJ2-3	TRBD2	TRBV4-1	TGCGCCAGCGGGGGACTAGCGGCAGATACGCAGTATTTT	CASGGLAADTQYF
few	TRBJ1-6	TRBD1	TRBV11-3	TGTGCCAGCAGCTTAATACAGGGGAATTCACCCCTCCACTTT	CASSLIQGNSPLHF
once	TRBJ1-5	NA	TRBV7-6	TGTGCCAGCAGCTTAGGGCCCGATAGCAATCAGCCCCAGCATTTT	CASSLGPDSNQPQHF